Following are 2 T cell receptor beta chains from one sample sequenced in a study of patients and donors after allogeneic stem cell transplantation. TCRdb redid the calling of the RT-PCR reads with MiXCR, one entry per CDR3 protein. Here the sample spans about a million distinct CDR3 sequences, 18% being singletons. Material for sequencing was blood, either unsorted or a sorted T cell fraction (not recorded which). These receptor sequences come from a human donor who was either an allogeneic HSCT recipient or a stem cell or donor lymphocyte infusion donor (not recorded which). It is not recorded whose cells these are; they may come from a transplant donor.

The chain uses TRBV12-3 or TRBV12-4 and TRBJ2-3; 7 nucleotides align to TRBD2. With 5 bases clipped from V and 0 bases from J, the junction kept 5 bases outside the gene matches. CDR3 length equals 15 residues. The CDR3 coding sequence is TGTGCCAGCAGTCCCGGGGGGAGTAGCACAGATACGCAGTATTTT. Its protein is CASSPGGSSTDTQYF.

The chain couples TRBV6-1 to TRBJ1-2, with 10 bases that match TRBD1. Germline values: CDR1 MNHNS, CDR2 SASEGT. After removal of 6 bases from V and 8 bases from J, the junction contained 9 bases not matched to a gene. There are 14 residues in the CDR3. CDR3 coding DNA: TGTGCCAGCAGCACGAGACAGGGGGCAGAGGGCTACACCTTC. Encoded protein: CASSTRQGAEGYTF.